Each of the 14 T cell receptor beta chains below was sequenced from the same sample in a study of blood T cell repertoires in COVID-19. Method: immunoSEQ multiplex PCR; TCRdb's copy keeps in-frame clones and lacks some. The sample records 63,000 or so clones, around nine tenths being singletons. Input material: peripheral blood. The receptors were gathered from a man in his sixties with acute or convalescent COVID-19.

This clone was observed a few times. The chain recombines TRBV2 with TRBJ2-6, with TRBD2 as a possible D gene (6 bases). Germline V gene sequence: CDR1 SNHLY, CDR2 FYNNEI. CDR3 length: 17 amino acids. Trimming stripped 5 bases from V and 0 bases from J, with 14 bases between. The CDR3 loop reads CASSLRDFGSGANVLTF. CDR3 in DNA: TGTGCCAGCAGTCTCCGGGACTTCGGCTCTGGGGCCAACGTCCTGACTTTC.

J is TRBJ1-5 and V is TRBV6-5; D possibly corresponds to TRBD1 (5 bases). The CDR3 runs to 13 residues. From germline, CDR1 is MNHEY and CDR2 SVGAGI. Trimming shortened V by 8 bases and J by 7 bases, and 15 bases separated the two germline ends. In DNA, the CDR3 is TGTGCCAGCCTGGAGGGGAGGGGCCAGCCCCAGCATTTT. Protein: CASLEGRGQPQHF.

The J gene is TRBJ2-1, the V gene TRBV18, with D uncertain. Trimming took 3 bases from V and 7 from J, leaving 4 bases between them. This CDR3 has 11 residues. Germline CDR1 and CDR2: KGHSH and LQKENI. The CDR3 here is CASSPSNEQFF. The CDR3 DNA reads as TGTGCCAGCTCACCGTCGAATGAGCAGTTCTTC.

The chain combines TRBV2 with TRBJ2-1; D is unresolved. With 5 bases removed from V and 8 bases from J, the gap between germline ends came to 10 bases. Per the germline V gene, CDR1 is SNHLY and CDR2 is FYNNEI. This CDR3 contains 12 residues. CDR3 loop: CASSPLDYEQFF. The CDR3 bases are TGTGCCAGCAGTCCCCTAGATTATGAGCAGTTCTTC. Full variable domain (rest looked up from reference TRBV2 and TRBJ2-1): EPEVTQTPSHQVTQMGQEVILRCVPISNHLYFYWYRQILGQKVEFLVSFYNNEISEKSEIFDDQFSVERPDGSNFTLKIRSTKLEDSAMYFCASSPLDYEQFFGPGTRLTVL.

In DNA form, the CDR3 reads TGTGCCAGCACCAACGTGGTAGGGGCCCCTTCCGCCTACAATGAGCAGTTCTTC. This translates into CASTNVVGAPSAYNEQFF. V usage is TRBV7-9 and J usage is TRBJ2-1, with D possibly TRBD1 on 5 matching bases. There are 18 residues in the CDR3. Germline V gene data show CDR1 as SEHNR and CDR2 as FQNEAQ (reference sequence). The V gene lost 7 bases and the J gene lost 2 bases, with 24 bases spanning the gap. The full variable domain, its missing parts supplied by reference TRBV7-9 and TRBJ2-1, is DTGVSQNPRHKITKRGQNVTFRCDPISEHNRLYWYRQTLGQGPEFLTYFQNEAQLEKSRLLSDRFSAERPKGSFSTLEIQRTEQGDSAMYLCASTNVVGAPSAYNEQFFGPGTRLTVL.

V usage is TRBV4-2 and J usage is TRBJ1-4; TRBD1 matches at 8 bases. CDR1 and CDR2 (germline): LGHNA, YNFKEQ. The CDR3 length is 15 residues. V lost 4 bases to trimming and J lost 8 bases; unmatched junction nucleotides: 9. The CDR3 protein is CASSLPDRAEEKLFF. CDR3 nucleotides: TGTGCCAGCAGCCTCCCGGACAGGGCAGAAGAAAAACTGTTTTTT.

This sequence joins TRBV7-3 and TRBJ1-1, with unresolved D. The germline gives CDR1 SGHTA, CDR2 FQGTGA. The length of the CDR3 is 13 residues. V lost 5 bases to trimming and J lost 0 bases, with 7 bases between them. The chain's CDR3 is CASSPSMNTEAFF. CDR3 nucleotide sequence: TGTGCCAGCAGCCCTAGCATGAACACTGAAGCTTTCTTT.

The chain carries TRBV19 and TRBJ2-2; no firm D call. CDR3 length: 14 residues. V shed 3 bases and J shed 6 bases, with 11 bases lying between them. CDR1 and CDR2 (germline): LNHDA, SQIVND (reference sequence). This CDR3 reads CASSIFEASGELFF. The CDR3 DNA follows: TGTGCCAGTAGTATTTTTGAGGCGTCCGGGGAGCTGTTTTTT.

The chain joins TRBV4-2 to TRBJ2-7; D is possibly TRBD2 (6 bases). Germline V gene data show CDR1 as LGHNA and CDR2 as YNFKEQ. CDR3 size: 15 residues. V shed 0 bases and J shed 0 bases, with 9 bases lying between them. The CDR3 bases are TGTGCCAGCAGCCAAGATCACGGGAGCTCCTACGAGCAGTACTTC. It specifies CASSQDHGSSYEQYF.

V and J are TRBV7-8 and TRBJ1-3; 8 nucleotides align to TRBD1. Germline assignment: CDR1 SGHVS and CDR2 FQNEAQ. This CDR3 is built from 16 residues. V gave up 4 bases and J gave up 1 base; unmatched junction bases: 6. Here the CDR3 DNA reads TGTGCCAGCAGCTCCCGGGACAGGAGGTCTGGAAACACCATATATTTT. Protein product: CASSSRDRRSGNTIYF.

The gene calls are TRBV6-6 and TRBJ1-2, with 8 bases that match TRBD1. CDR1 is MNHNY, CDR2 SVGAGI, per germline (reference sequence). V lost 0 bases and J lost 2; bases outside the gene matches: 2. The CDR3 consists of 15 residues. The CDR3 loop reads CASSYSTGENYGYTF. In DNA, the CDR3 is TGTGCCAGCAGTTACTCGACAGGGGAAAACTATGGCTACACCTTC.

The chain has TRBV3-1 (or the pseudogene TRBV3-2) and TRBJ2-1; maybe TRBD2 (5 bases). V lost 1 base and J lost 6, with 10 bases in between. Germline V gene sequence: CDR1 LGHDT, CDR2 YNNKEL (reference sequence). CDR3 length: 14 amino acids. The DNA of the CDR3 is TGTGCCAGCAGCCAAGCCGGACTTAGCAATGAGCAGTTCTTC. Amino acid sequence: CASSQAGLSNEQFF.

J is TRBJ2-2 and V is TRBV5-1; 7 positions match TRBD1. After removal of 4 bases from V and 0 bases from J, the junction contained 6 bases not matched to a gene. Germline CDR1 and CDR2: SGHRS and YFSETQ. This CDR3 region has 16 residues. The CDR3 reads CASSPTGTANTGELFF. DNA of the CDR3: TGCGCCAGCAGCCCAACCGGGACAGCGAACACCGGGGAGCTGTTTTTT.

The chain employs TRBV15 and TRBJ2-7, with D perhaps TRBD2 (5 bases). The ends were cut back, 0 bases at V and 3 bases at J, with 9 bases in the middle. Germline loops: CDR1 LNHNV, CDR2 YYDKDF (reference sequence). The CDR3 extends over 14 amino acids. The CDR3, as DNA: TGTGCCACCAGCAGAGATCGCCGGGACTACGAGCAGTACTTC. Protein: CATSRDRRDYEQYF.